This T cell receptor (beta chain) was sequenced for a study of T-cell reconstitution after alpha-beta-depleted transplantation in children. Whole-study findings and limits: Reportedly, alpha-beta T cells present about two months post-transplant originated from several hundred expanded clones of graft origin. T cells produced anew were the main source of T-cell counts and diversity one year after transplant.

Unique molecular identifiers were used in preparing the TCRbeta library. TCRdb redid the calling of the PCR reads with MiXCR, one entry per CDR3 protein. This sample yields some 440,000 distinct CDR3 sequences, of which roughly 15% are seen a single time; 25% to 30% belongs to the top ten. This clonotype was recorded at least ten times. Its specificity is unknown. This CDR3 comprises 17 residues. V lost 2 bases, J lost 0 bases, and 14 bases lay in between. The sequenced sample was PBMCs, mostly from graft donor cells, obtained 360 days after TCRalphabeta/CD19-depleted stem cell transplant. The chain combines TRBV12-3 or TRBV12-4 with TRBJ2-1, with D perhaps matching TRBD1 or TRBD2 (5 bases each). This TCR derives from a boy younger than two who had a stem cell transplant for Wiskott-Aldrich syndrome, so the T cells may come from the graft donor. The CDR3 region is CASSLNPGLFSYNEQFF. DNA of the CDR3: TGTGCCAGCAGTTTAAATCCGGGGCTTTTCTCCTACAATGAGCAGTTCTTC.